The TCR beta chain under discussion was sequenced for a study of cytomegalovirus exposure and HLA in healthy donors. Study-level points and caveats: Among TCR sequences, most were rare, though some public TCRs appeared in many donors. A few chains linked to CMV were shown in vitro to be specific for CMV antigens. Among TCR beta chains, those listed as cytomegalovirus-associated numbered some 170.

PCR amplification relied on 60 Vbeta primers (plus 13 Jbeta primers). Clones were read by immunoSEQ multiplex PCR, and TCRdb kept only the in-frame ones, dropping some. The table has roughly 160,000 clones, over 75% seen once. Points on this clone: Its antigen is still unknown.

The V end lost 4 bases, the J end lost 2 bases, and 6 bases lay between the germline ends. The CDR3 totals 12 residues. Germline assignment: CDR1 SNHLY and CDR2 FYNNEI. The rearrangement joins TRBV2 to TRBJ2-7, with unresolved D. Sequences were obtained from PBMCs. The TCR comes from a woman aged 50 to 60 in good health and CMV-seropositive. CDR3 region: CASSVQTYEQYF. The CDR3 DNA reads as TGTGCCAGCAGTGTTCAGACCTACGAGCAGTACTTC.